These T cell receptor beta chains were read from a single sample in a study of siplizumab effects on memory and regulatory T cells. The data were produced by immunoSEQ multiplex PCR, yet TCRdb's version contains in-frame clones alone and is incomplete. The table has about 87,000 clones, 75% to 90% seen once. Specimen: CD4+ T cells sorted from blood. The receptors were gathered from a human donor in good health. CDR3s include the opening cysteine and the closing phenylalanine or tryptophan. A D gene is named only where the DNA matches it firmly. The size entry is marked missing in some rows and otherwise reads once, few, many or a size class.

j_call: TRBJ1-2; d_call: -; v_call: TRBV5-1; clone_size: -; cdr3_length: 15; cdr3_nt: TGCGCCAGCAGCTTGGGCCAGGGATCGGGTCGGGGCTACACCTTC; cdr3_aa: CASSLGQGSGRGYTF
j_call: TRBJ1-2; d_call: TRBD1; v_call: TRBV6-5; clone_size: -; cdr3_length: 13; cdr3_nt: TGTGCCAGCAGTACTACAGGGGGCTATGGCTACACCTTC; cdr3_aa: CASSTTGGYGYTF
j_call: TRBJ2-2; d_call: -; v_call: TRBV19; clone_size: -; cdr3_length: 15; cdr3_nt: TGTGCCAGTAGTATGTCCCCCGCGAACACCGGGGAGCTGTTTTTT; cdr3_aa: CASSMSPANTGELFF
j_call: TRBJ2-2; d_call: TRBD1; v_call: TRBV11-3; clone_size: -; cdr3_length: 19; cdr3_nt: TGTGCCAGCAGCGCAGTCGTGACAGGGGCGGAGGGAAACACCGGGGAGCTGTTTTTT; cdr3_aa: CASSAVVTGAEGNTGELFF
j_call: TRBJ2-7; d_call: -; v_call: TRBV11-3; clone_size: -; cdr3_length: 13; cdr3_nt: TGTGCCAGCAGCTCCACTAGCCTCTCCGAGCAGTACTTC; cdr3_aa: CASSSTSLSEQYF
j_call: TRBJ1-1; d_call: -; v_call: TRBV30; clone_size: -; cdr3_length: 13; cdr3_nt: TGTGCCTGGAGGGAACACGAGAACACTGAAGCTTTCTTT; cdr3_aa: CAWREHENTEAFF
j_call: TRBJ1-5; d_call: -; v_call: TRBV30; clone_size: -; cdr3_length: 13; cdr3_nt: TGTGCCTGGAGTGGGTCGAGCAATCAGCCCCAGCATTTT; cdr3_aa: CAWSGSSNQPQHF
j_call: TRBJ2-7; d_call: -; v_call: TRBV19; clone_size: -; cdr3_length: 11; cdr3_nt: TGTGCCAGTAGGAGCTCCTACGAGCAGTACTTC; cdr3_aa: CASRSSYEQYF
j_call: TRBJ1-4; d_call: -; v_call: TRBV18; clone_size: -; cdr3_length: 16; cdr3_nt: TGTGCCAGCTCACCACAAAGAGGGTTATCTCGGGAAAAACTGTTTTTT; cdr3_aa: CASSPQRGLSREKLFF
j_call: TRBJ1-4; d_call: TRBD1; v_call: TRBV13; clone_size: -; cdr3_length: 15; cdr3_nt: TGTGCCAGCAGCTCACAGACAGGGGGGAATGAAAAACTGTTTTTT; cdr3_aa: CASSSQTGGNEKLFF
j_call: TRBJ1-1; d_call: TRBD1; v_call: TRBV30; clone_size: -; cdr3_length: 13; cdr3_nt: TGTGCCTGGTTTTACAGGGGAAACACTGAAGCTTTCTTT; cdr3_aa: CAWFYRGNTEAFF
j_call: TRBJ1-1; d_call: -; v_call: TRBV5-6; clone_size: -; cdr3_length: 15; cdr3_nt: TGTGCCAGCAGCTTGAAGGTCAGGGCTAACACTGAAGCTTTCTTT; cdr3_aa: CASSLKVRANTEAFF
j_call: TRBJ2-5; d_call: TRBD2; v_call: TRBV7-9; clone_size: once; cdr3_length: 14; cdr3_nt: TGTGCCAGCAGCTCCCGGACTAGCAGAGAGACCCAGTACTTC; cdr3_aa: CASSSRTSRETQYF
j_call: TRBJ2-7; d_call: -; v_call: TRBV5-4; clone_size: -; cdr3_length: 11; cdr3_nt: TGTGCCAGCAGCCGGACGCTCGAGCAGTACTTC; cdr3_aa: CASSRTLEQYF
j_call: TRBJ1-3; d_call: -; v_call: TRBV7-8; clone_size: -; cdr3_length: 14; cdr3_nt: TGTGCCAGCAGCCCGGATAACTCTGGAAACACCATATATTTT; cdr3_aa: CASSPDNSGNTIYF
j_call: TRBJ2-2; d_call: -; v_call: TRBV5-4; clone_size: once; cdr3_length: 13; cdr3_nt: TGTGCCAGCAGCCACAGACTGACCGGGGAGCTGTTTTTT; cdr3_aa: CASSHRLTGELFF
j_call: TRBJ2-5; d_call: -; v_call: TRBV5-6; clone_size: few; cdr3_length: 14; cdr3_nt: TGTGCCAGCAGCTCCAGACTAGGGGGGGAGACCCAGTACTTC; cdr3_aa: CASSSRLGGETQYF
j_call: TRBJ2-7; d_call: -; v_call: TRBV29-1; clone_size: once; cdr3_length: 16; cdr3_nt: TGCAGCGTAGACTGGAATAAGGGCCTAGGGTACTACGAGCAGTACTTC; cdr3_aa: CSVDWNKGLGYYEQYF